This T cell receptor (beta chain) is from a study of OX40 agonist ivuxolimab in advanced cancers. Across the whole study: Subjects had a mean age of around 60 years, with a range of roughly 20 to 79; roughly 83% were male.

Looked up from germline, CDR1 is SQVTM and CDR2 is ANQGSEA. Trimming pared 4 bases from V and 0 bases from J, leaving 7 bases between. The CDR3 length is 13 residues. Here immunoSEQ multiplex PCR was the method, and the copy in TCRdb shows in-frame clones only, minus some. The sample carries roughly 63,000 clones, 89% recorded once. The sequence was obtained from an adult with an advanced solid tumor such as melanoma, head and neck, liver or kidney cancer. Sequences were derived from CD4+ or CD8+ T cells sorted from blood, sampled in a trial of the OX40 agonist ivuxolimab. The V call is TRBV29-1, the J call TRBJ2-1; unclear D gene. The CDR3 loop is CSVVWLSYNEQFF. The DNA for the CDR3 is TGCAGCGTTGTCTGGCTCTCCTACAATGAGCAGTTCTTC.